Shown below are 8 T cell receptor beta chains from a single sample sequenced in a study of T-cell memory formation after mild COVID-19. TCRdb re-called the 5' RACE reads with MiXCR, one entry per CDR3 protein. This sample carries about 400,000 distinct CDR3 sequences, under 20% of them seen once, and the ten largest clones take roughly 21%. Input material: PBMCs or a T cell subset sorted from them (not recorded which). The origin of the receptors is a man between 18 and 35 years old who had mild COVID-19 (a few samples of this study predate the infection). Cell type and time point are not known.

CDR3 sequence reads: CASRVFRGRDYGYTF. The CDR3 region has the DNA TGTGCCAGCAGGGTGTTCAGGGGCCGTGACTATGGCTACACCTTC. V usage is TRBV28 and J usage is TRBJ1-2, with a weak D call TRBD1 (6 bases). In germline, CDR1 is MDHEN, CDR2 SYDVKM. The CDR3 loop spans 15 amino acids. V was shortened by 6 bases and J by 3 bases, with 17 bases between the two germline ends.

This clonotype was seen a handful of times. The chain uses TRBV11-2 and TRBJ2-1, with D possibly matching TRBD2 (5 bases). The V gene lost 7 bases and the J gene lost 0 bases, with 7 bases spanning the gap. This CDR3 comprises 13 residues. Germline CDR1 and CDR2: SGHAT and FQNNGV. CDR3 sequence: CASTGDSYNEQFF. For the CDR3, the DNA is TGTGCCAGCACCGGGGACTCCTACAATGAGCAGTTCTTC.

The chain is built from TRBV4-1 and TRBJ1-1; no definite D call. V was shortened by 0 bases and J by 5 bases, with 13 bases between the two germline ends. This CDR3 is 15 amino acids long. Germline V lookup: CDR1 MGHRA, CDR2 YSYEKL. DNA for the CDR3: TGCGCCAGCAGCCAAGATGGTCAGGTCGGTACTGAAGCTTTCTTT. Translated: CASSQDGQVGTEAFF.

The chain joins TRBV27 to TRBJ1-1, with D perhaps matching TRBD1 (5 bases). CDR1 is MNHEY, CDR2 SMNVEV, per germline (reference sequence). V was pared by 0 bases and J by 1 base, with 9 bases between. The CDR3 has 15 amino acids. CDR3 nucleotides: TGTGCCAGCAGTTTATCGTGGACACCGAACACTGAAGCTTTCTTT. Translation: CASSLSWTPNTEAFF.

V usage is TRBV28 and J usage is TRBJ2-3; 11 bases line up with TRBD2. The CDR3 runs to 15 residues. The J segment lost 1 base and the V segment lost 11 bases, leaving 8 bases of the junction unmatched. Germline CDR1 and CDR2: MDHEN and SYDVKM. CDR3 sequence reads: CAGSGGVIRTDTQYF. The CDR3 DNA is TGTGCCGGTAGCGGGGGGGTTATTCGCACAGATACGCAGTATTTT.

This chain uses TRBV9 with TRBJ2-1, with a weak D call TRBD1 (6 bases). The germline V gene encodes CDR1 SGDLS and CDR2 YYNGEE. The V gene lost 0 bases and the J gene lost 3 bases, with 10 bases spanning the gap. CDR3 length: 15 residues. CDR3 region: CASSVAGDNYNEQFF. DNA of the CDR3: TGTGCCAGCAGCGTAGCTGGGGACAACTACAATGAGCAGTTCTTC.

About this clonotype itself: At one end the junction does not follow the germline gene, possibly because of a read error. V is TRBV7-9 and J is TRBJ1-2; D not certain. The germline V gene has CDR1 SEHNR and CDR2 FQNEAQ (reference sequence). CDR3 length: 12 amino acids. CDR3 in DNA: TGTGCCAGCAGCGTAGCACGGGATGGCTACACCTTC. As protein: CASSVARDGYTF.

Only a few counts were recorded for this clonotype. V gene TRBV5-1 combines with J gene TRBJ2-4; 7 bases align to TRBD2. The CDR3 totals 15 residues. The V gene's germline CDR1 is SGHRS and CDR2 YFSETQ. V trimming: 1 base; J trimming: 9 bases; junction bases outside the gene matches: 10. In DNA, the CDR3 is TGCGCCAGCAGCTTGAAGTGGGGGTCGGGGGGCATTCAGTACTTC. Translated: CASSLKWGSGGIQYF.